This T cell receptor (beta chain) was documented in a study of glioma-infiltrating T cells after dendritic cell vaccination. Whole-study context: Three intradermal dendritic cell vaccine injections were given every two weeks. Study outcomes and limitations: Complete blood and tumor specimen sets were limited to few patients. No direct clonality-survival link was found; a diverse polyclonal response may matter.

Profiling relied on immunoSEQ multiplex PCR, and the TCRdb table lists in-frame clones only, not all of them. Among some 60,000 clones, about 86% were seen once, and the ten largest hold approximately 14%. Concerning this clone itself: Its specificity is not known.

Looked up from germline, CDR1 is LNHDA and CDR2 is SQIVND (reference sequence). The length of the CDR3 is 15 residues. The V segment lost 4 bases and the J segment 6 bases; nucleotides outside the gene matches: 7. Time point: after dendritic cell vaccination, including at tumor progression/relapse. Selection required adequate fresh-frozen tumor tissue plus more than two years' survival data. This clonotype was obtained from a human donor with glioblastoma. Sample: blood, taken after dendritic cell vaccination. The chain combines TRBV19 with TRBJ1-2; 11 nucleotides match TRBD1. This CDR3 is CASSTNRDRGNGYTF. The CDR3 DNA is TGTGCCAGTAGTACGAACCGGGACAGGGGGAATGGCTACACCTTC.